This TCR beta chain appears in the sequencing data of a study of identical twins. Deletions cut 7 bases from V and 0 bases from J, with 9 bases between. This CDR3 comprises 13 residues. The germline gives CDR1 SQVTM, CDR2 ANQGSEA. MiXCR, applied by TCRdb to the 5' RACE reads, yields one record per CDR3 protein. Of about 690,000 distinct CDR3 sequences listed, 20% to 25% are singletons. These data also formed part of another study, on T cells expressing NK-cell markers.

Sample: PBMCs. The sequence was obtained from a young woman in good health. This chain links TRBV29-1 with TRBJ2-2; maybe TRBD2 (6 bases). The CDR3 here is CSARDSNTGELFF. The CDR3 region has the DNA TGCAGCGCCCGGGACTCGAACACCGGGGAGCTGTTTTTT.